Each of the 17 T cell receptor beta chains below was sequenced from the same sample in a study of blood T cell repertoires in COVID-19. Measured with immunoSEQ multiplex PCR; TCRdb has only the in-frame clones, and not every one. Of fewer than 300,000 clones listed, 91% are singletons. The sequenced material came from peripheral blood. The receptor set was obtained from a woman in her 30s with COVID-19, enrolled during active disease.

This chain connects TRBV11-2 to TRBJ2-3, with 12 bases lining up with TRBD2. Per the germline V gene, CDR1 is SGHAT and CDR2 is FQNNGV. V trimming: 5 bases; J trimming: 7 bases; junction bases outside the gene matches: 10. The CDR3 loop spans 16 amino acids. The CDR3 DNA follows: TGTGCCAGCAGCCCCCGACTAGCGGGAGAAGGAAATACGCAGTATTTT. Residues: CASSPRLAGEGNTQYF.

The genes are TRBV5-6 and TRBJ2-5, with D perhaps matching TRBD1 (6 bases). Germline V lookup: CDR1 SGHDT, CDR2 YYEEEE. Trimming left V 6 bases short and J 2 bases short, with 17 bases between. The CDR3 contains 15 residues. The CDR3, as DNA: TGTGCCAGCACCTCCCTGGGACAAGAACAAGAGACCCAGTACTTC. Residues: CASTSLGQEQETQYF.

This chain joins TRBV3-1 (or the pseudogene TRBV3-2) and TRBJ2-2, with D perhaps matching TRBD2 (5 bases). This CDR3 is 15 amino acids long. Germline values: CDR1 LGHDT, CDR2 YNNKEL (reference sequence). Trimming cost V 3 bases and J 2 bases, with 10 bases left between them. CDR3 loop: CASSHFSANTGELFF. Written as DNA, the CDR3 is TGTGCCAGCAGCCATTTTAGCGCCAACACCGGGGAGCTGTTTTTT.

A word on this clone: Other DNA sequences in the same sample also yield this CDR3. The V call is TRBV30, the J call TRBJ1-5, with 8 bases identical to TRBD1. V gave up 3 bases and J gave up 7 bases; unmatched junction bases: 5. The CDR3 covers 13 residues. The V gene's germline CDR1 is GTSNPN and CDR2 SVGIG (reference sequence). The CDR3 DNA follows: TGTGCCTGGAGCGGACAGGGTGCCCAGCCCCAGCATTTT. Encoded protein: CAWSGQGAQPQHF.

Worth noting for this clone: This same CDR3 is encoded by further DNA sequences in the sample. The gene calls are TRBV28 and TRBJ1-2; the D is unclear. V dropped 4 bases and J dropped 3 bases, with 3 bases sitting between them. The CDR3 covers 11 residues. Germline V gene data show CDR1 as MDHEN and CDR2 as SYDVKM. CDR3 loop: CASSSDYGYTF. CDR3 DNA: TGTGCCAGCAGTTCGGACTATGGCTACACCTTC.

V is TRBV10-1 and J is TRBJ2-2, with 11 bases identical to TRBD2. The germline V gene has CDR1 WNHNN and CDR2 SYGVQD (reference sequence). The CDR3 runs to 17 residues. With V trimmed by 2 bases and J by 6 bases, 8 bases remained unmatched. This CDR3 is CASSEVRLAGLSGELFF. The CDR3 coding sequence is TGCGCCAGCAGTGAGGTTCGACTAGCGGGGTTGTCCGGGGAGCTGTTTTTT.

The rearrangement links TRBV28 to TRBJ2-6; 14 bases fit TRBD2. The germline V gene encodes CDR1 MDHEN and CDR2 SYDVKM. Trimming cost V 6 bases and J 2 bases; bases outside gene matches: 6. CDR3 length: 18 residues. The CDR3 coding sequence is TGTGCCAGCAGCCCAGGGACTAGCGGGAGTACTGGGGCCAACGTCCTGACTTTC. Its protein product is CASSPGTSGSTGANVLTF.

The V and J genes are TRBV15 and TRBJ1-4; D remains unclear. Per germline, CDR1 LNHNV and CDR2 YYDKDF (reference sequence). V lost 0 bases, J lost 3 bases, and 14 bases lay in between. The CDR3 totals 17 residues. CDR3 in DNA: TGTGCCACCAGCAGAGAAATGCCCCTGCGGGCTAATGAAAAACTGTTTTTT. This translates into CATSREMPLRANEKLFF.

The rearrangement links TRBV7-9 to TRBJ2-7; the D gene is possibly TRBD2 (5 bases). The CDR3 extends over 12 amino acids. Germline CDR1 reads SEHNR; CDR2 reads FQNEAQ (reference sequence). V was trimmed by 5 bases and J by 7 bases, leaving 12 bases between them. This CDR3 reads CASSPLTGEQYF. The CDR3 nucleotides are TGTGCCAGCAGCCCACTGACGGGGGAGCAGTACTTC.

The CDR3 spells CASSLAREEQYF. Written as DNA, the CDR3 is TGTGCCAGCAGCTTAGCACGTGAGGAGCAGTACTTC. The V gene is TRBV7-9, the J gene TRBJ2-7, with D unclear. Germline V lookup: CDR1 SEHNR, CDR2 FQNEAQ (reference sequence). CDR3 size: 12 residues. V lost 0 bases to trimming and J lost 7 bases, with 7 bases between them. The whole variable domain, remainder taken from reference TRBV7-9 and TRBJ2-7, is DTGVSQNPRHKITKRGQNVTFRCDPISEHNRLYWYRQTLGQGPEFLTYFQNEAQLEKSRLLSDRFSAERPKGSFSTLEIQRTEQGDSAMYLCASSLAREEQYFGPGTRLTVT.

The chain has TRBV7-2 and TRBJ2-6, with D unresolved. The CDR3 runs to 19 residues. Looked up from germline, CDR1 is SGHTA and CDR2 is FQGNSA. V lost 1 base to trimming and J lost 4 bases, with 20 bases between them. The CDR3 nucleotides are TGTGCCAGCAGCTTAGAGATGGGCAGCTACCGTCTCGGGGCCAACGTCCTGACTTTC. Amino acids: CASSLEMGSYRLGANVLTF.

The count of this clone is one. J is TRBJ1-2 and V is TRBV5-1, with D uncertain. V lost 4 bases and J lost 8, with 18 bases in between. The CDR3 is made up of 14 amino acids. The germline V gene encodes CDR1 SGHRS and CDR2 YFSETQ. CDR3 in DNA: TGCGCCAGCAGCCCCGACCACGGGGTGGGGGGCTACACCTTC. This encodes CASSPDHGVGGYTF.

The rearrangement links TRBV5-8 to TRBJ2-1; 8 positions match TRBD1. V lost 1 base, J lost 10 bases, and 4 bases stayed unmatched. Germline CDR1 is SGHTS and CDR2 is YDEGEE. The CDR3 has 13 amino acids. DNA for the CDR3: TGTGCCAGCAGCTTGCAGGGGGCGCAGGAGCAGTTCTTC. It translates to CASSLQGAQEQFF.

V usage is TRBV15 and J usage is TRBJ1-4; 7 positions agree with TRBD1. Germline CDR1 is LNHNV and CDR2 is YYDKDF (reference sequence). Trimming removed 1 base from V and 6 bases from J; junction bases left unmatched: 5. This CDR3 has 15 amino acids. CDR3 DNA: TGTGCCACCAGCAGAGGACAGGGAGAAGATGAAAAACTGTTTTTT. This codes for CATSRGQGEDEKLFF. The full variable domain, with the rest looked up from reference TRBV15 and TRBJ1-4, is DAMVIQNPRYQVTQFGKPVTLSCSQTLNHNVMYWYQQKSSQAPKLLFHYYDKDFNNEADTPDNFQSRRPNTSFCFLDIRSPGLGDTAMYLCATSRGQGEDEKLFFGSGTQLSVL.

This CDR3 is CASSSGANQPQHF. CDR3 nucleotides: TGTGCCAGCAGTTCTGGGGCGAATCAGCCCCAGCATTTT. The V and J genes are TRBV7-6 and TRBJ1-5; tentatively, D is TRBD1 (5 bases). Germline V gene data show CDR1 as SGHVS and CDR2 as FNYEAQ. This CDR3 has 13 amino acids. V was pared by 6 bases and J by 4 bases, with 10 bases between. Drawing the rest from reference TRBV7-6 and TRBJ1-5, the complete variable domain is GAGVSQSPRYKVTKRGQDVALRCDPISGHVSLYWYRQALGQGPEFLTYFNYEAQQDKSGLPNDRFSAERPEGSISTLTIQRTEQRDSAMYRCASSSGANQPQHFGDGTRLSIL.

The rearrangement links TRBV20-1 to TRBJ2-3; tentative D call: TRBD1 (8 bases). The CDR3 is 18 residues long. The V end lost 3 bases, the J end lost 3 bases, and 25 bases lay between the germline ends. Germline CDR1 DFQATT, CDR2 SNEGSKA (reference sequence). Written as DNA, the CDR3 is TGCAGTGCTAGTGTGGCAGGGGGCGCGGGAGAGAGGACAGATACGCAGTATTTT. This encodes CSASVAGGAGERTDTQYF.

The chain carries TRBV27 and TRBJ1-5; 7 bases match TRBD1. This CDR3 spans 14 amino acids. Germline CDR1 reads MNHEY; CDR2 reads SMNVEV (reference sequence). Trimming took 2 bases from V and 6 from J; bases not matched to a gene: 4. The CDR3 reads CASSLTGEGQPQHF. The CDR3 DNA follows: TGTGCCAGCAGTTTAACAGGGGAAGGTCAGCCCCAGCATTTT.